A selection of T cell receptor beta chains follows, all from one sample in a study of human thymus T cells. Libraries were prepared by immunoSEQ multiplex PCR; TCRdb keeps only in-frame clonotypes and omits some of them. The sample consists of 60,000 to 75,000 clones, 95% of them appearing once. Sequenced: thymus tissue. The receptors stem from a girl in the first two years of life with a congenital heart defect but otherwise immunologically healthy. CDR3s include the opening cysteine and the closing phenylalanine or tryptophan. Fields, in order: CDR3 protein, CDR3 DNA, D gene, clone size, J gene, V gene. The D gene is left open where the match is weak. Clone size is not always given. Where it is, it says once, few, many or a class for expanded clones.

cdr3_aa: CASSEDEGRVYGYTF; cdr3_nt: TGTGCCAGCAGTGAAGATGAGGGCAGGGTCTATGGCTACACCTTC; d_call: .; clone_size: .; j_call: TRBJ1-2; v_call: TRBV6-1
cdr3_aa: CASSLGTGGKYTEAFF; cdr3_nt: TGTGCCAGCAGTTTGGGCACAGGGGGTAAATACACTGAAGCTTTCTTT; d_call: TRBD1; clone_size: .; j_call: TRBJ1-1; v_call: TRBV28
cdr3_aa: CASSPDRGTEAFF; cdr3_nt: TGTGCCAGCAGTCCGGACAGGGGCACTGAAGCTTTCTTT; d_call: TRBD1; clone_size: .; j_call: TRBJ1-1; v_call: TRBV28
cdr3_aa: CAWRPPGTGNTIYF; cdr3_nt: TGTGCCTGGAGGCCCCCCGGGACGGGAAACACCATATATTTT; d_call: .; clone_size: .; j_call: TRBJ1-3; v_call: TRBV30
cdr3_aa: CASSQDLSDRGVTNTEAFF; cdr3_nt: TGCGCCAGCAGCCAAGATTTAAGTGACAGGGGCGTCACGAACACTGAAGCTTTCTTT; d_call: TRBD1; clone_size: once; j_call: TRBJ1-1; v_call: TRBV4-1
cdr3_aa: CASTDRGHSLYEQYF; cdr3_nt: TGTGCCAGCACGGACAGGGGCCACTCTCTCTACGAGCAGTACTTC; d_call: TRBD1; clone_size: .; j_call: TRBJ2-7; v_call: TRBV2
cdr3_aa: CASSQVGRGQETQYF; cdr3_nt: TGCGCCAGCAGCCAAGTAGGCAGGGGCCAAGAGACCCAGTACTTC; d_call: .; clone_size: once; j_call: TRBJ2-5; v_call: TRBV4-1
cdr3_aa: CASSCPDGRNEQFF; cdr3_nt: TGTGCCAGCAGTTGCCCGGACGGGAGGAATGAGCAGTTCTTC; d_call: TRBD2; clone_size: .; j_call: TRBJ2-1; v_call: TRBV6-5
cdr3_aa: CASSEWLVGPHDNEQFF; cdr3_nt: TGTGCCAGCAGTGAGTGGCTAGTCGGCCCCCATGACAATGAGCAGTTCTTC; d_call: .; clone_size: .; j_call: TRBJ2-1; v_call: TRBV2
cdr3_aa: CASSLLAASSYEQYF; cdr3_nt: TGCGCCAGCAGCTTATTAGCGGCAAGCTCCTACGAGCAGTACTTC; d_call: .; clone_size: .; j_call: TRBJ2-7; v_call: TRBV5-1
cdr3_aa: CAWLRAAGGKPTGELFF; cdr3_nt: TGTGCCTGGTTGAGAGCCGCAGGGGGAAAACCGACCGGGGAGCTGTTTTTT; d_call: TRBD1; clone_size: .; j_call: TRBJ2-2; v_call: TRBV30
cdr3_aa: CASSPCRQGALNTEAFF; cdr3_nt: TGTGCCAGCAGTCCCTGCAGGCAGGGGGCCTTGAACACTGAAGCTTTCTTT; d_call: TRBD1; clone_size: .; j_call: TRBJ1-1; v_call: TRBV25-1
cdr3_aa: CAISETGTPGANVLTF; cdr3_nt: TGTGCCATCAGTGAGACAGGGACTCCTGGGGCCAACGTCCTGACTTTC; d_call: .; clone_size: .; j_call: TRBJ2-6; v_call: TRBV10-3
cdr3_aa: CASSYSGLAGPYEQYF; cdr3_nt: TGTGCCAGCAGTTACTCCGGACTAGCGGGACCCTACGAGCAGTACTTC; d_call: TRBD2; clone_size: .; j_call: TRBJ2-7; v_call: TRBV6-5
cdr3_aa: CASSPSSSGANQPQHF; cdr3_nt: TGTGCCAGCAGCCCAAGTTCGAGCGGTGCAAATCAGCCCCAGCATTTT; d_call: .; clone_size: .; j_call: TRBJ1-5; v_call: TRBV5-6
cdr3_aa: CASSPLRGPSSYEQYF; cdr3_nt: TGTGCCAGCAGCCCCCTTCGGGGGCCGAGCTCCTACGAGCAGTACTTC; d_call: .; clone_size: .; j_call: TRBJ2-7; v_call: TRBV11-2
cdr3_aa: CASSPLSLAGGGYNEQFF; cdr3_nt: TGTGCCAGTAGTCCCCTTAGCCTAGCGGGAGGGGGATACAATGAGCAGTTCTTC; d_call: TRBD2; clone_size: .; j_call: TRBJ2-1; v_call: TRBV19
cdr3_aa: CASSNRREQYF; cdr3_nt: TGTGCCAGCAGTAATAGGAGAGAGCAGTACTTC; d_call: .; clone_size: .; j_call: TRBJ2-7; v_call: TRBV2
cdr3_aa: CASSPPPNTEAFF; cdr3_nt: TGTGCCAGCAGCCCACCGCCGAACACTGAAGCTTTCTTT; d_call: .; clone_size: .; j_call: TRBJ1-1; v_call: TRBV5-5
cdr3_aa: CASSEHMNTEAFF; cdr3_nt: TGCGCCAGCAGCGAACATATGAACACTGAAGCTTTCTTT; d_call: .; clone_size: .; j_call: TRBJ1-1; v_call: TRBV5-1
cdr3_aa: CAITDDPNYGYTF; cdr3_nt: TGTGCCATCACCGACGACCCTAACTATGGCTACACCTTC; d_call: .; clone_size: once; j_call: TRBJ1-2; v_call: TRBV10-3
cdr3_aa: CASRRQGYTF; cdr3_nt: TGTGCCAGCAGGAGACAGGGGTACACCTTC; d_call: TRBD1; clone_size: .; j_call: TRBJ1-2; v_call: TRBV6-5
cdr3_aa: CASSRTRTSGKADTQYF; cdr3_nt: TGCGCCAGCAGCCGAACAAGGACTAGCGGGAAGGCAGATACGCAGTATTTT; d_call: TRBD2; clone_size: .; j_call: TRBJ2-3; v_call: TRBV5-1
cdr3_aa: CASSDSRGDRERDTQYF; cdr3_nt: TGCGCCAGCAGCGATTCGCGGGGGGACAGGGAGAGAGATACGCAGTATTTT; d_call: .; clone_size: once; j_call: TRBJ2-3; v_call: TRBV5-1
cdr3_aa: CASSPTTSAGDTQYF; cdr3_nt: TGTGCCAGCAGTCCGACGACTAGCGCGGGAGATACGCAGTATTTT; d_call: TRBD2; clone_size: .; j_call: TRBJ2-3; v_call: TRBV27
cdr3_aa: CASSLVRTPMADGYTF; cdr3_nt: TGTGCCAGCAGCTTAGTCCGAACTCCCATGGCGGATGGCTACACCTTC; d_call: .; clone_size: .; j_call: TRBJ1-2; v_call: TRBV7-2
cdr3_aa: CASSLKITGELFF; cdr3_nt: TGCGCCAGCAGCTTAAAGATCACCGGGGAGCTGTTTTTT; d_call: .; clone_size: .; j_call: TRBJ2-2; v_call: TRBV5-1
cdr3_aa: CASRAAGRTNEKLFF; cdr3_nt: TGTGCCAGCAGGGCGGCGGGGAGGACTAATGAAAAACTGTTTTTT; d_call: .; clone_size: .; j_call: TRBJ1-4; v_call: TRBV6-1
cdr3_aa: CASSPGVAGGETQYF; cdr3_nt: TGCGCCAGCAGCCCCGGGGTAGCGGGAGGAGAGACCCAGTACTTC; d_call: TRBD2; clone_size: .; j_call: TRBJ2-5; v_call: TRBV4-1
cdr3_aa: CASSQADRNTEAFF; cdr3_nt: TGCGCCAGCAGCCAAGCCGACAGGAACACTGAAGCTTTCTTT; d_call: .; clone_size: .; j_call: TRBJ1-1; v_call: TRBV4-1
cdr3_aa: CSVVTGHKNTEAFF; cdr3_nt: TGCAGCGTTGTGACTGGGCACAAGAACACTGAAGCTTTCTTT; d_call: .; clone_size: .; j_call: TRBJ1-1; v_call: TRBV29-1
cdr3_aa: CASSPTGDQPQHF; cdr3_nt: TGTGCCAGTAGTCCTACAGGGGACCAGCCCCAGCATTTT; d_call: TRBD1; clone_size: .; j_call: TRBJ1-5; v_call: TRBV19
cdr3_aa: CASSLRDTLAKNIQYF; cdr3_nt: TGTGCCAGCAGCCTCCGGGACACCCTAGCCAAAAACATTCAGTACTTC; d_call: .; clone_size: .; j_call: TRBJ2-4; v_call: TRBV7-9
cdr3_aa: CASSLVQGARGYTF; cdr3_nt: TGCGCCAGCAGCTTAGTACAGGGGGCGCGTGGCTACACCTTC; d_call: TRBD1; clone_size: .; j_call: TRBJ1-2; v_call: TRBV5-1
cdr3_aa: CATPGLAGAPNTGELFF; cdr3_nt: TGTGCCACCCCGGGGCTAGCGGGAGCCCCGAACACCGGGGAGCTGTTTTTT; d_call: TRBD2; clone_size: .; j_call: TRBJ2-2; v_call: TRBV15
cdr3_aa: CASSPLTNPDRLLAGSRAYEQYF; cdr3_nt: TGTGCCAGCTCACCGCTCACTAACCCAGACAGGCTACTAGCGGGCTCGAGGGCCTACGAGCAGTACTTC; d_call: TRBD2; clone_size: .; j_call: TRBJ2-7; v_call: TRBV18
cdr3_aa: CASSFGYQPQHF; cdr3_nt: TGTGCCAGTAGTTTTGGATATCAGCCCCAGCATTTT; d_call: .; clone_size: few; j_call: TRBJ1-5; v_call: TRBV19
cdr3_aa: CASSKNQPQHF; cdr3_nt: TGTGCCAGCAGTAAAAATCAGCCCCAGCATTTT; d_call: .; clone_size: .; j_call: TRBJ1-5; v_call: TRBV28
cdr3_aa: CASSLTSGEAGYNEQFF; cdr3_nt: TGTGCCAGCAGTTTGACTAGCGGGGAGGCGGGCTACAATGAGCAGTTCTTC; d_call: TRBD2; clone_size: .; j_call: TRBJ2-1; v_call: TRBV7-9
cdr3_aa: CASSWAGANSYNEQFF; cdr3_nt: TGTGCCAGTAGTTGGGCGGGAGCGAACTCCTACAATGAGCAGTTCTTC; d_call: TRBD2; clone_size: once; j_call: TRBJ2-1; v_call: TRBV19
cdr3_aa: CASSWAGPSGRRVNEQFF; cdr3_nt: TGTGCCAGCAGCTGGGCGGGGCCCAGCGGGAGGAGGGTCAATGAGCAGTTCTTC; d_call: TRBD2; clone_size: once; j_call: TRBJ2-1; v_call: TRBV28
cdr3_aa: CASSEAVAGPSYEQYF; cdr3_nt: TGTGCCAGCAGTGAAGCTGTAGCGGGGCCATCCTACGAGCAGTACTTC; d_call: TRBD2; clone_size: .; j_call: TRBJ2-7; v_call: TRBV6-1
cdr3_aa: CASSTGGGTGELFF; cdr3_nt: TGTGCTAGCAGCACCGGAGGGGGCACCGGGGAGCTGTTTTTT; d_call: .; clone_size: .; j_call: TRBJ2-2; v_call: TRBV7-7
cdr3_aa: CASSFSGDTQYF; cdr3_nt: TGTGCCAGCAGTTTCTCGGGAGATACGCAGTATTTT; d_call: .; clone_size: .; j_call: TRBJ2-3; v_call: TRBV27
cdr3_aa: CASSFKTVREQFF; cdr3_nt: TGTGCCAGCAGCTTCAAGACAGTTCGTGAGCAGTTCTTC; d_call: .; clone_size: .; j_call: TRBJ2-1; v_call: TRBV7-9